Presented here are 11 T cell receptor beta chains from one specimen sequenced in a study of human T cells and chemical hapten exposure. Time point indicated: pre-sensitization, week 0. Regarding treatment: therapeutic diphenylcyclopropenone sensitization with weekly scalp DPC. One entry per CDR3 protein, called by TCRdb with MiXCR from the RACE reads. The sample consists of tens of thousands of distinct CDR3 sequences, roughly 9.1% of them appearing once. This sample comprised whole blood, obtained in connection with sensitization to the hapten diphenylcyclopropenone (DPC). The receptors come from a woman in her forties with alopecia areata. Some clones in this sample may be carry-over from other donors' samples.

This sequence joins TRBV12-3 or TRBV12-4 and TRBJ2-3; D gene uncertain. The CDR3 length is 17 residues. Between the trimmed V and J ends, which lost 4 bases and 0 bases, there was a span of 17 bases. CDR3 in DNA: TGTGCCAGCAGTTCCCCCTGGTCATCCCCTAGCACAGATACGCAGTATTTT. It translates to CASSSPWSSPSTDTQYF.

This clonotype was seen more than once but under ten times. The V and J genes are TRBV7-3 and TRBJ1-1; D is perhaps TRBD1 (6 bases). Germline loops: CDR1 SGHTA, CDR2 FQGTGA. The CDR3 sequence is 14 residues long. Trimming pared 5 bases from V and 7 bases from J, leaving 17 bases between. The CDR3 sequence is CASSPTAGAVEAFF. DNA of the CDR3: TGTGCCAGCAGCCCCACGGCGGGGGCGGTTGAAGCTTTCTTT. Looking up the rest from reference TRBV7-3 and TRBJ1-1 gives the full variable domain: GAGVSQTPSNKVTEKGKYVELRCDPISGHTALYWYRQSLGQGPEFLIYFQGTGAADDSGLPNDRFFAVRPEGSVSTLKIQRTERGDSAVYLCASSPTAGAVEAFFGQGTRLTVV.

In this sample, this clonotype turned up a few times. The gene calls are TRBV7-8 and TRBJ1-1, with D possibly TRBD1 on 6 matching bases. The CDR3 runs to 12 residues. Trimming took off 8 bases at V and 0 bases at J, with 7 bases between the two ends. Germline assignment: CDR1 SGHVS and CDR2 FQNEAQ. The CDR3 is CASEGVNTEAFF. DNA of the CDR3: TGTGCCAGCGAGGGGGTGAACACTGAAGCTTTCTTT.

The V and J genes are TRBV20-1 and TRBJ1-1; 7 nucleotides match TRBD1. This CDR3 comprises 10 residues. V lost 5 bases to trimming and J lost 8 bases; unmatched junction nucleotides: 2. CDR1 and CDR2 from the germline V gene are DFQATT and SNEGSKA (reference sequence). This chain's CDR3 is CSASDREAFF. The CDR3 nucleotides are TGCAGTGCTTCGGACAGGGAAGCTTTCTTT.

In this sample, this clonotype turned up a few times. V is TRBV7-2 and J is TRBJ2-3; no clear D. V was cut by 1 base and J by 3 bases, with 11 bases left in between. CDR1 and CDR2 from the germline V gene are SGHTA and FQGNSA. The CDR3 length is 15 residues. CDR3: CASSLVASRTDTQYF. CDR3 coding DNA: TGTGCCAGCAGCTTAGTGGCTTCTCGGACAGATACGCAGTATTTT.

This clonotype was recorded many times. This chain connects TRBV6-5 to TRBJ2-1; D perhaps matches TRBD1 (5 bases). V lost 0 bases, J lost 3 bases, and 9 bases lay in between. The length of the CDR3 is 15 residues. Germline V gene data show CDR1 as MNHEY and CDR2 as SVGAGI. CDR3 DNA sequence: TGTGCCAGCAGTTACTCGATCGACAGCTACAATGAGCAGTTCTTC. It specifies CASSYSIDSYNEQFF.

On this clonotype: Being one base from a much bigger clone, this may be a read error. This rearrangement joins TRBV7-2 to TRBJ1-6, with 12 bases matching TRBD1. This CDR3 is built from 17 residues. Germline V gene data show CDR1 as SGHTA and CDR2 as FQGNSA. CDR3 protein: CAGSFTGTGGNNSPLHF. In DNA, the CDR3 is TGTGCCGGCAGCTTCACCGGGACAGGGGGCAATAATTCACCCCTCCACTTT. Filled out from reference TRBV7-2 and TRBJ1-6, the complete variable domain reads GAGVSQSPSNKVTEKGKDVELRCDPISGHTALYWYRQSLGQGLEFLIYFQGNSAPDKSGLPSDRFSAERTGGSVSTLTIQRTQQEDSAVYLCAGSFTGTGGNNSPLHFGNGTRLTVT.

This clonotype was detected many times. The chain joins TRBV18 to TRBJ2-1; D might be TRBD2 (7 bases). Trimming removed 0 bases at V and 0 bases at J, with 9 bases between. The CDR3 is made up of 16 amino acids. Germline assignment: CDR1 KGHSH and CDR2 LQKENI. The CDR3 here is CASSPPGGASYNEQFF. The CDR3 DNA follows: TGTGCCAGCTCACCACCGGGGGGGGCCTCCTACAATGAGCAGTTCTTC. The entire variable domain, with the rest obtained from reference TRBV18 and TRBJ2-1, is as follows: NAGVMQNPRHLVRRRGQEARLRCSPMKGHSHVYWYRQLPEEGLKFMVYLQKENIIDESGMPKERFSAEFPKEGPSILRIQQVVRGDSAAYFCASSPPGGASYNEQFFGPGTRLTVL.

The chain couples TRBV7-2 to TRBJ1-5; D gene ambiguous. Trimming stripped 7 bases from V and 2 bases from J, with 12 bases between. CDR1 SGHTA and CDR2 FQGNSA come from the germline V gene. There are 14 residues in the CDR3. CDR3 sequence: CASTRGGGNQPQHF. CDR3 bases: TGTGCCAGCACTAGAGGTGGGGGCAATCAGCCCCAGCATTTT.

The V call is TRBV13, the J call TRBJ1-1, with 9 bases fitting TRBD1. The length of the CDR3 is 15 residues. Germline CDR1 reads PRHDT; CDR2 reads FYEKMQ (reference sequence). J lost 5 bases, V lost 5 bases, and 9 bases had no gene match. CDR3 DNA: TGTGCCAGCAGCGTTCTAGGACAGGGGAGGACTGAAGCTTTCTTT. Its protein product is CASSVLGQGRTEAFF.

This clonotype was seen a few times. CDR3 nucleotide sequence: TGTGCCAGCAGCAACACGGGACAGAGCTCCTACGAGCAGTACTTC. The encoded protein is CASSNTGQSSYEQYF. The chain recombines TRBV13 with TRBJ2-7; 7 positions match TRBD1. The CDR3 is 15 residues long. The germline CDR1 and CDR2 sequences are PRHDT and FYEKMQ (reference sequence). Unmatched junction bases numbered 7, after V lost 5 bases and J lost 0 bases.